This T cell receptor beta chain was retrieved from a study of cytomegalovirus exposure and HLA in healthy donors. Comment on this clone: Its antigen is not identified.

Clones were read by immunoSEQ multiplex PCR, and TCRdb kept only the in-frame ones, dropping some. The sample yields about 95,000 clones, 85% seen once. The germline V gene encodes CDR1 MDHEN and CDR2 SYDVKM. The CDR3 extends over 13 amino acids. V lost 7 bases to trimming and J lost 0 bases, with 7 bases between them. Study outcomes and limitations: High specificity and sensitivity for cytomegalovirus status were reported for the classifier. Roughly 170 TCR beta chains were listed as cytomegalovirus-associated.

Material for sequencing was PBMCs. This TCR came from a man aged 18 to 29 in good health and CMV-seropositive. The chain joins TRBV28 to TRBJ1-5; D gene unclear. Here the CDR3 DNA reads TGTGCCAGCAACACGGGTAGCAATCAGCCCCAGCATTTT. Translation: CASNTGSNQPQHF.